The source of this T cell receptor beta chain is a study of shared clonotypes between healthy human individuals (dated by TCRdb to 2019 to 2021). Some background on the complete study: The cohort included a few men and a couple of women between 18 and 49 years of age. For each donor, three plates each were used for CD4 naive and CD4 memory, two plates were used for CD8 naive, and one plate was used for CD8 memory. The study deeply sequenced blood TCR repertoires of about 5 healthy adults to estimate repertoire size and the extent of clonotype sharing between individuals. Different laboratories and diverse techniques were used to prepare libraries and sequence TCR repertoires, to increase sequencing depth and limit assay-specific biases. Leukapheresis yielded between about 0.85 and 9.5 billion PBMCs per donor. The paper as a whole reports these results and caveats: Pairwise subsampling led to the expectation that sequencing depth would affect the degree of clonotype sharing among donors. Sampling was restricted to blood, and TCR repertoires in tissues likely differ from the TCR repertoires found in blood. Larger estimated clonotype richness was generally found for naive subsets than for memory subsets. Because the study included only a small number of donors, the genetic and exposure-history diversity represented was limited. Roughly 5% of naive CD4, 3.5% of naive CD8, roughly 2.4% of memory CD4, and roughly 0.4% of memory CD8 clonotypes were shared across several donors. Compared with non-shared clonotypes, the clonotypes found in all four sorted-subset donors had higher generation probabilities. Even with the large sequencing depth, rarefaction of the sorted-subset datasets indicated that sequencing was incomplete.

TCR CDR3 regions were amplified from genomic DNA by multiplex PCR using the deep immunoSEQ assay. Extracted genomic DNA from each cell subset was spread evenly across all wells of several immunoSEQ 96-well plates, with each plate serving as a replicate. For sorted subsets, approximately 210 ng of genomic DNA, equivalent to some 33,000 T cell genomes, went into each replicate PCR. The purified libraries were quantified using a Qubit 3.0 fluorometer, sized with a Bioanalyzer 2100, and then quantified again using the KAPA Library Quantification kit. Every immunoSEQ 96-well plate was sequenced on a dedicated single-read 150-cycle Illumina NextSeq 550 flow cell. As for the authors' bioinformatics: The immunoSEQ output contained only junctional sequences without quality scores, so filtering could not match that applied to full-length reads. Sequences were annotated with PyIR, a Python wrapper for IgBLAST v1.9, using IMGT germline references to assign V/J genes and CDR3. Reads were filtered out if the reads had weak V/J assignments (E-value above 1e-6), no CDR3, stop codons, out-of-frame junctions, or ambiguous translated residues. V3J clonotypes were defined as sequences sharing an identical inferred V gene, J gene, and CDR3 amino acid sequence. The percentage overlap between two repertoires was calculated by dividing the number of shared unique clonotypes by the size of the smaller repertoire. Three approaches were used to assess repertoire richness: RTK rarefaction, the Chao1 estimator, and Recon v2.1 estimates of unobserved clonotypes. Generation probabilities were computed with OLGA for all TCRbeta clonotypes obtained by the gDNA method from several donors. TCRdb re-hosts the immuneACCESS table, in-frame sequences only. Its copies lack some clones; in the studies checked, an unresolved V gene accounts for under half of them, and the cause for the rest is not known. D and trimming come from the DNA, and the V and J calls and clone size come from that table. The sample has under 2.5 million clones on record, 85% to 95% of them singletons. The ten largest clones represent 0.37% of the sample.

With respect to this clone: Its antigen is still unknown. Base quality data are lacking; no much larger clone is found one base away. In the same sample, other DNA sequences code for this CDR3.

The donors were healthy, HIV-negative adults with no recently reported acute infections or vaccinations. Every donor was a Caucasian adult living in Nashville, Tennessee, USA. CD4+ T cells were enriched through magnetic negative selection, after which naive cells were positively selected on CD45RA and the remaining negative fraction served as the memory subset. Blood was obtained by leukapheresis, after which PBMCs were separated by Ficoll-Histopaque density gradient centrifugation and cryopreserved in liquid nitrogen vapor phase. Analytical flow cytometry was used to check the purity and quantity of each magnetically sorted T cell population. Each sorted fraction had its genomic DNA isolated and then quantified by UV absorbance on a Nanodrop 2000c. From the germline V gene (reference sequence), CDR1 is LNHNV and CDR2 is YYDKDF. Including cysteine and phenylalanine, the CDR3 has 13 amino acids. Here the CDR3 DNA is all that survives: 39 bases in frame from base 1. V sheds 0 bases and J sheds 3 bases, leaving 5 bases between their ends.

The rearranged segments are TRBV15 and TRBJ1-2; TRBD1 could be the D gene, as 5 bases match. The sample consisted of naive CD4+ T cells from PBMCs. The sample's cell subset or site label, in plain terms: CD45RA+ positively selected. The receptor's source is a man aged 18 to 30 in good health. Some clones in this sample may be carry-over from other donors' samples. The sequenced DNA: TGTGCCACCAGCAGAGACAGGGACTATGGCTACACCTTC. It is translated as CATSRDRDYGYTF.